The 3 T cell receptor beta chains in this list originate from one sample, sequenced in a study of shared clonotypes between healthy human individuals. Sequenced by immunoSEQ multiplex PCR; TCRdb stores in-frame clones only, minus some. The table lists about 2.4 million clones, about 92% of them singletons. Specimen: naive CD4+ T cells sorted from blood. Specified subset: CD45RA+ positively selected. The receptors originated from a man aged 18 to 30 in good health.

This clone was recorded only once. CDR3 sequence (DNA): TGCGCCAGCAGCTTGTCCCAGGGACTAGCGGGCCGGTACGAGCAGTACTTC. Its translation: CASSLSQGLAGRYEQYF. The gene calls are TRBV5-1 and TRBJ2-7; TRBD2 aligns across 12 bases. The CDR3 extends over 17 amino acids. CDR1 is SGHRS, CDR2 YFSETQ, per germline. V gave up 1 base and J gave up 4 bases; unmatched junction bases: 9.

The V call is TRBV6-4, the J call TRBJ2-3, with TRBD1 matching 9 bases. The ends lost 4 bases at V and 2 bases at J; junction bases unmatched: 7. The CDR3 runs to 16 residues. Germline CDR1 MRHNA, CDR2 SNTAGT. The CDR3 DNA is TGTGCCAGCAGTGCCCAACAGGGGGCTACCACAGATACGCAGTATTTT. It specifies CASSAQQGATTDTQYF.

This chain connects TRBV15 to TRBJ2-7, with a weak D call TRBD2 (6 bases). The CDR3 is 13 residues long. CDR1 and CDR2 (germline): LNHNV, YYDKDF (reference sequence). The V end was cut by 3 bases, the J end by 3 bases, with 9 bases between. As DNA, the CDR3 is TGTGCCACCAGCAGTCCGACTAGCTACGAGCAGTACTTC. Residues: CATSSPTSYEQYF.